The clone carrying this T cell receptor beta chain was picked up many times. The antigen remains unidentified. The germline V gene encodes CDR1 SQVTM and CDR2 ANQGSEA. The CDR3 is 11 residues long. TCRdb re-analysed the RT-PCR reads in MiXCR, keeping a single row per CDR3 protein. The sample holds 550,000 to 800,000 distinct CDR3 sequences, approximately 15% seen once. This sample is drawn from a study of response to subunit inactivated influenza vaccine. Findings and caveats of the study: There was a suggestion from the authors that each seasonal influenza vaccination recruits few new T cells.

The receptor was derived from a man aged 45 to 65 who received an inactivated influenza vaccine. The sample in question was PBMCs from blood, obtained about 14 days before vaccination. This sequence joins TRBV29-1 and TRBJ1-1; 7 bases match TRBD1. CDR3 sequence: CLGGEDTEAFF. The CDR3 DNA sequence: TGCCTAGGGGGCGAGGACACTGAAGCTTTCTTT.